A selection of T cell receptor beta chains follows, all from one sample in a study of early T cells in non-severe SARS-CoV-2 infection. A single record per CDR3 protein comes from TCRdb applying MiXCR to the 5' RACE reads. The table includes more than 75,000 distinct CDR3 sequences, 13% detected once. Source material: whole blood. All receptors come from an adult who was a healthcare worker with PCR-confirmed SARS-CoV-2 infection or an uninfected control (not recorded which). The CDR3 runs from the conserved cysteine through the conserved F or W. Each record gives: CDR3 protein, V gene, D gene, CDR3 length. The D gene is left open where the match is weak.

CDR3 protein: CSAQNTEAFF
V gene: TRBV29-1
D gene: -
CDR3 length: 10

CDR3 protein: CSAGRSTEAFF
V gene: TRBV29-1
D gene: -
CDR3 length: 11

CDR3 protein: CASSPRTGDLYGYTF
V gene: TRBV5-4
D gene: TRBD1
CDR3 length: 15

CDR3 protein: CASSFFGPVDNEQFF
V gene: TRBV7-9
D gene: -
CDR3 length: 15

CDR3 protein: CASSLENSLNYGYTF
V gene: TRBV7-9
D gene: -
CDR3 length: 15

CDR3 protein: CASSPRTEVYGYTF
V gene: TRBV5-4
D gene: -
CDR3 length: 14

CDR3 protein: CASSPTGGSEAFF
V gene: TRBV19
D gene: -
CDR3 length: 13

CDR3 protein: CSASRAGAPADTQYF
V gene: TRBV20-1
D gene: TRBD2
CDR3 length: 15

CDR3 protein: CASSLWTGPPNEKLFF
V gene: TRBV7-6
D gene: TRBD1
CDR3 length: 16

CDR3 protein: CATSAMAGELFF
V gene: TRBV19
D gene: -
CDR3 length: 12

CDR3 protein: CASSETSGTSGEQYF
V gene: TRBV12-3/TRBV12-4
D gene: TRBD2
CDR3 length: 15

CDR3 protein: CASREEPRASGRANEQFF
V gene: TRBV7-9
D gene: TRBD2
CDR3 length: 18

CDR3 protein: CASSPSGGAYTDTQYF
V gene: TRBV5-4
D gene: TRBD2
CDR3 length: 16

CDR3 protein: CASSPLLGTYNEQFF
V gene: TRBV9
D gene: -
CDR3 length: 15

CDR3 protein: CSGQQQGPTEAFF
V gene: TRBV29-1
D gene: -
CDR3 length: 13

CDR3 protein: CASSYSDALNTEAFF
V gene: TRBV6-5
D gene: -
CDR3 length: 15

CDR3 protein: CASSIGLATGELFF
V gene: TRBV7-9
D gene: -
CDR3 length: 14

CDR3 protein: CASKEGRGASPLHF
V gene: TRBV2
D gene: TRBD1
CDR3 length: 14

CDR3 protein: CSGYRDRGYNEQFF
V gene: TRBV29-1
D gene: TRBD1
CDR3 length: 14

CDR3 protein: CASSIVQNSGANVLTF
V gene: TRBV19
D gene: -
CDR3 length: 16

CDR3 protein: CASSPPDSKNIQYF
V gene: TRBV5-4
D gene: -
CDR3 length: 14

CDR3 protein: CASSLGVEQYF
V gene: TRBV11-2
D gene: -
CDR3 length: 11

CDR3 protein: CAIRLAGGTDTQYF
V gene: TRBV15
D gene: TRBD2
CDR3 length: 14

CDR3 protein: CASSVEGAGNQPQHF
V gene: TRBV2
D gene: -
CDR3 length: 15

CDR3 protein: CASSPHEHTGELFF
V gene: TRBV23-1
D gene: -
CDR3 length: 14

CDR3 protein: CSASPPGLTYEQYF
V gene: TRBV20-1
D gene: -
CDR3 length: 14

CDR3 protein: CATSGPPKETQYF
V gene: TRBV15
D gene: -
CDR3 length: 13

CDR3 protein: CAWGAHNEQFF
V gene: TRBV30
D gene: -
CDR3 length: 11

CDR3 protein: CASSAHGSSYEQYF
V gene: TRBV6-2/TRBV6-3
D gene: -
CDR3 length: 14

CDR3 protein: CASSLGDFNTGELFF
V gene: TRBV7-2
D gene: -
CDR3 length: 15

CDR3 protein: CASSRVPGQGSGEQYF
V gene: TRBV5-1
D gene: TRBD1
CDR3 length: 16

CDR3 protein: CASSLGAQETQYF
V gene: TRBV5-1
D gene: -
CDR3 length: 13

CDR3 protein: CASSIQVRDTQYF
V gene: TRBV12-3/TRBV12-4
D gene: -
CDR3 length: 13

CDR3 protein: CASSVTGTNEQFF
V gene: TRBV19
D gene: -
CDR3 length: 13

CDR3 protein: CASSVGQQETQYF
V gene: TRBV9
D gene: -
CDR3 length: 13

CDR3 protein: CATGNTEAFF
V gene: TRBV2
D gene: -
CDR3 length: 10

CDR3 protein: CASIPEGFSTGELFF
V gene: TRBV2
D gene: -
CDR3 length: 15

CDR3 protein: CASSLPGLPNIQYF
V gene: TRBV7-9
D gene: TRBD2
CDR3 length: 14

CDR3 protein: CASTRFRGDPTDEQYF
V gene: TRBV28
D gene: -
CDR3 length: 16

CDR3 protein: CSYCGHGYTF
V gene: TRBV29-1
D gene: -
CDR3 length: 10

CDR3 protein: CASSLFAEAGTGELFF
V gene: TRBV4-1
D gene: -
CDR3 length: 16

CDR3 protein: CASRLGNQPQHF
V gene: TRBV12-2
D gene: -
CDR3 length: 12

CDR3 protein: CSARRTDTQYF
V gene: TRBV20-1
D gene: -
CDR3 length: 11

CDR3 protein: CSVEIPRPSYNEQFF
V gene: TRBV29-1
D gene: -
CDR3 length: 15

CDR3 protein: CATLDLVRYEQYF
V gene: TRBV19
D gene: -
CDR3 length: 13

CDR3 protein: CASSLGTGEETQYF
V gene: TRBV5-1
D gene: TRBD1
CDR3 length: 14

CDR3 protein: CASSELISGGQVDTQYF
V gene: TRBV2
D gene: -
CDR3 length: 17

CDR3 protein: CSARYQGDTEAFF
V gene: TRBV20-1
D gene: -
CDR3 length: 13

CDR3 protein: CSVGAGRGNTIYF
V gene: TRBV29-1
D gene: -
CDR3 length: 13

CDR3 protein: CSARGDFLGGPEAFF
V gene: TRBV20-1
D gene: -
CDR3 length: 15

CDR3 protein: CASSLGVTDTQYF
V gene: TRBV27
D gene: -
CDR3 length: 13

CDR3 protein: CASSQRQGAETQYF
V gene: TRBV4-1
D gene: TRBD1
CDR3 length: 14

CDR3 protein: CASSRAGASYEQYF
V gene: TRBV5-1
D gene: -
CDR3 length: 14

CDR3 protein: CASRRSGTGYEQYF
V gene: TRBV28
D gene: TRBD1
CDR3 length: 14

CDR3 protein: CSATRSEGAKNIQYF
V gene: TRBV20-1
D gene: -
CDR3 length: 15

CDR3 protein: CASSPQWRQGKHEQYF
V gene: TRBV18
D gene: TRBD1
CDR3 length: 16

CDR3 protein: CASSLRAEHSPLHF
V gene: TRBV7-8
D gene: -
CDR3 length: 14